This T cell receptor beta chain was identified in a study of blood T cell repertoires in COVID-19. The length of the CDR3 is 16 residues. V trimming: 0 bases; J trimming: 0 bases; junction bases outside the gene matches: 2. CDR1 is GTSNPN, CDR2 SVGIG, per germline (reference sequence). Here immunoSEQ multiplex PCR was the method, and the copy in TCRdb shows in-frame clones only, minus some. The table shows about 280,000 clones, with approximately 90% occurring only once. Cohorts were determined from participant-reported clinical history. Two negative PCRs, clearance, or symptom resolution had been documented for recovered Cohort 3 donors.

This sequence originates from a woman between 35 and 50 years old who had recovered from COVID-19. The specimen sequenced was PBMCs or T cells enriched from blood (not recorded which). V gene TRBV30 combines with J gene TRBJ2-3; TRBD2 matches 11 bases. The CDR3 sequence is CAWSVGLAASTDTQYF. The CDR3 nucleotides are TGTGCCTGGAGTGTGGGACTAGCGGCGAGCACAGATACGCAGTATTTT.